The source of this T cell receptor (beta chain) is a study of blood T cell repertoires in COVID-19. Overall study context: Sites across the United States, Italy and Spain contributed samples from acute and convalescent COVID-19. The analysed material was cDNA or gDNA that came from T cells, B-cell-depleted T cells, or PBMCs.

The CDR3 is made up of 15 amino acids. Losses at the gene ends were 6 bases for V and 7 bases for J; bases not matched to a gene: 9. In germline, CDR1 is LNHDA, CDR2 SQIVND (reference sequence). The authors' processing: Estimation of nucleated cell counts was performed using reference gene primer amplification. Only in-frame clones appear in the TCRdb table, and some are missing; sequencing was by immunoSEQ multiplex PCR. V, J and clone size are taken as reported in that table, and D and trimming were inferred from the DNA itself. This sample has approximately 50,000 clones; about 75% occur once, and the top ten carry around 21%.

The clonotype originates from a man over 45 with active or convalescent COVID-19. The sample consisted of peripheral blood. The J gene is TRBJ1-6, the V gene TRBV19; the match to TRBD1 covers 7 bases. The chain's CDR3 is CASSPRGGTNSPLHF. For the CDR3, the DNA is TGTGCCAGTAGCCCAAGAGGGGGCACGAATTCACCCCTCCACTTT. The whole variable domain, remainder taken from reference TRBV19 and TRBJ1-6, is DGGITQSPKYLFRKEGQNVTLSCEQNLNHDAMYWYRQDPGQGLRLIYYSQIVNDFQKGDIAEGYSVSREKKESFPLTVTSAQKNPTAFYLCASSPRGGTNSPLHFGNGTRLTVT.